This T cell receptor beta chain is from a study of T cells after yellow fever vaccination. Study-wide background: Low-cell-number fractions underwent preparation using SMART-Seq v4 Ultra Low Input.

Details on this clonotype: Its antigen is unidentified.

TCR cDNA, made by 5'RACE template switching, carried an added universal primer site and UMIs. TCRdb re-analysed the 5' RACE reads in MiXCR, keeping a single row per CDR3 protein. This sample has 120,000 or so distinct CDR3 sequences; over 12% occur once, and the top ten carry approximately 43%. The V segment lost 1 base and the J segment 2 bases; nucleotides outside the gene matches: 5. CDR3 length: 15 amino acids. Looked up from germline, CDR1 is SGHDN and CDR2 is FVKESK. The study's findings and limits: Post-booster repertoires contained most primary-vaccination clones again (about 95% CD4, 88% CD8).

The TCR originated in a man between 18 and 35 years old who received the YFV17D yellow fever vaccine. V and J are TRBV14 and TRBJ2-7; 7 positions match TRBD1. Sequences were derived from CD8+ T cells sorted from PBMCs, sampled 5 days after the yellow fever booster vaccination. CDR3 nucleotide sequence: TGTGCCAGCAGCCAAGTTGGCAGGGGGACCTACGAGCAGTACTTC. It translates to CASSQVGRGTYEQYF.